This is a list of T cell receptor beta chains from one sample in a study of metastatic and nonmetastatic thyroid tumors. TCRdb re-clonotyped the PCR reads via MiXCR. The sample carries approximately 19,000 clones, 37% recorded once. Sequencing was done on a sample of tumor tissue. The receptor source for this set is a female donor with papillary thyroid cancer or a benign thyroid nodule (not recorded which). Some clones in this sample may be carry-over from other donors' samples. CDR3s include the opening cysteine and the closing phenylalanine or tryptophan. Fields, in order: D gene, J gene, clone size, V gene, CDR3 DNA, CDR3 protein. A D gene is named only where the DNA matches it firmly. Clone size is given for some rows only: seen once, a few or many times, or a class if the clone is expanded.

.,TRBJ1-3,.,TRBV6-2/TRBV6-3,TGTGCCACCTCGGGGGCCGTCTCTGGAAACACCATATATTTT,CATSGAVSGNTIYF
.,TRBJ2-2,few,TRBV12-3/TRBV12-4,TGTGCCAGCAGTCCGCAGAGGGGGAGCGGGGAGCTGTTTTTT,CASSPQRGSGELFF
.,TRBJ2-7,.,TRBV11-2,TGTGCCAGCAGCTCAGGAGCAGCCAGCTCCTACGAGCAGTACTTC,CASSSGAASSYEQYF
TRBD1,TRBJ1-5,few,TRBV6-2/TRBV6-3,TGTGCCAGCAGCCGACAGGGGGCGTCTCAGCCCCAGCATTTT,CASSRQGASQPQHF
.,TRBJ2-2,.,TRBV28,TGTGCCAGCGGGACATCGAACACCGGGGAGCTGTTTTTT,CASGTSNTGELFF
TRBD1,TRBJ2-7,few,TRBV20-1,TGCAGTGCTAGAGATCGCCGGGCCGGGACAGGAGCCTACGAGCAGTACTTC,CSARDRRAGTGAYEQYF
TRBD2,TRBJ2-7,.,TRBV29-1,TGCAGCGTTGTAGTCCTAGCGGGAGACCTTCAGTACTTC,CSVVVLAGDLQYF
.,TRBJ2-1,.,TRBV27,TGTGCCAGCAGTCCCCAGGGTGGTGGAAGCAATGAGCAGTTCTTC,CASSPQGGGSNEQFF
TRBD1,TRBJ2-5,.,TRBV6-9,TGTGCCAGCAGTTTGGACAGGGACAGGCGAGAGACCCAGTACTTC,CASSLDRDRRETQYF
.,TRBJ1-2,once,TRBV20-1,TGCAGTGCTAGCGGGGGGCTTAACTATGGCTACACCTTC,CSASGGLNYGYTF
TRBD1,TRBJ1-1,few,TRBV27,TGTGCCAGCAGCCCAAAAACCGGGACAGGGATGGTGGTAGGGGCTTTCTTT,CASSPKTGTGMVVGAFF
TRBD2,TRBJ2-5,few,TRBV6-1,TGTGCCAGCAGTGTGGGACTAGCGGGACGCCAAGAGACCCAGTACTTC,CASSVGLAGRQETQYF
.,TRBJ1-1,.,TRBV7-3,TGTGCCAGCAGCTTACAGCCCGCGGCGAACACTGAAGCTTTCTTT,CASSLQPAANTEAFF
TRBD1,TRBJ1-2,few,TRBV28,TGTGCCAGCAGCCAGGGACAGGGTGTTAATGGCTACACCTTC,CASSQGQGVNGYTF
TRBD1,TRBJ1-1,.,TRBV29-1,TGCAGCGTTAGACAGGGCGTCTCTGAAGCTTTCTTT,CSVRQGVSEAFF
TRBD1,TRBJ2-7,.,TRBV12-3/TRBV12-4,TGTTCCTCGGCCGGGACAGGGGCTTCCGAGCAGTACTTC,CSSAGTGASEQYF
TRBD2,TRBJ2-3,.,TRBV20-1,TGCAGTGCTAGAGCCCTCTATGCGGGAGAGAGAGATACGCAGTATTTT,CSARALYAGERDTQYF
.,TRBJ2-7,few,TRBV6-1,TGTGCCAGCAGTGTCTCCTTTGGGGGGCGCGAGCAGTACTTC,CASSVSFGGREQYF
TRBD2,TRBJ2-7,.,TRBV18,TGTGCCAGCTCACCAACCCCTAGCGGGGGTCCAGTCGAGCAGTACTTC,CASSPTPSGGPVEQYF
TRBD1,TRBJ2-5,.,TRBV10-3,TGTGCCATCAGTGAGTGGGGCTCCGTGGGGACAGGGTCAGTAGGGACCCAGTACTTC,CAISEWGSVGTGSVGTQYF
TRBD2,TRBJ2-1,few,TRBV24-1,TGTGCCACCAGTGTAAGGCTAGCGGGAGTTGTTTGGGAGCAGTTCTTC,CATSVRLAGVVWEQFF
.,TRBJ2-1,.,TRBV11-2,TGTGCCAGCAGCCAGTCAGATGGGTCCTACAATGAGCAGTTCTTC,CASSQSDGSYNEQFF
TRBD2,TRBJ2-2,.,TRBV7-8,TGTGCCAGCAGCCCCCGGACTAGCGGGGGGAACACCGGGGAGCTGTTTTTT,CASSPRTSGGNTGELFF
.,TRBJ2-2,once,TRBV20-1,TGCAGTGCCCGATCCCGGGGGGCGCGGGACACCGGGGAGCTGTTTTTT,CSARSRGARDTGELFF
.,TRBJ1-2,.,TRBV28,TGTGCCAGCAGTTATGGGGGGGGACCTAACTATGGCTACACCTTC,CASSYGGGPNYGYTF
TRBD2,TRBJ2-1,.,TRBV5-1,TGCGCCAGCAGCTTGGTGGGGAGGGACAATGAGCAGTTCTTC,CASSLVGRDNEQFF
TRBD2,TRBJ2-1,few,TRBV30,TGTGCCTGGAGGGGGACTAGCGGATACAATGAGCAGTTCTTC,CAWRGTSGYNEQFF
TRBD2,TRBJ2-7,.,TRBV20-1,TGCAGTGCTAGAGATCTGGGGGAGGGCCTCGCCTACGAGCAGTACTTC,CSARDLGEGLAYEQYF
.,TRBJ1-1,few,TRBV28,TGTGCCAGCACCTGGCTCGGACATATGAACACTGAAGCTTTCTTT,CASTWLGHMNTEAFF
.,TRBJ2-1,.,TRBV27,TGTGCCACTCAGACGTGGAGCAATGAGCAGTTCTTC,CATQTWSNEQFF
.,TRBJ1-6,.,TRBV6-1,TGTGCCAGCAGAGCAGGTCTTAATTCACCCCTCCACTTT,CASRAGLNSPLHF
TRBD1,TRBJ2-2,.,TRBV20-1,TGCAGTGCTAGGCGACAGGGCAACACCGGGGAGCTGTTTTTT,CSARRQGNTGELFF
TRBD2,TRBJ2-7,few,TRBV6-4,TGTGCCAGCAGTGAGACTAGCGGGTACGAGCAGTACTTC,CASSETSGYEQYF
.,TRBJ1-5,.,TRBV11-2,TGTGCCAGCAGCTTAGGGGAGTTTATGCCCCAGCATTTT,CASSLGEFMPQHF
TRBD1,TRBJ1-2,.,TRBV20-1,TGCGGTGCGCGACCCCGGGACAGGGGATTGGGCTACACCTTC,CGARPRDRGLGYTF
.,TRBJ2-7,.,TRBV5-1,TGCGCCAGCAGCTTCTCCGGGCCGCCCGACGAGCAGTACTTC,CASSFSGPPDEQYF
TRBD1,TRBJ2-1,.,TRBV6-2/TRBV6-3,TGTGCCAGCAGTTACTCAGCACAGGGGGCGAGGGGAAAAGACTTCAATGAGCAGTTCTTC,CASSYSAQGARGKDFNEQFF
TRBD1,TRBJ1-2,few,TRBV11-2,TGTGCCAGCAGCTTAGAACCGGGACAGGGAATTGGCTACACCTTC,CASSLEPGQGIGYTF
TRBD1,TRBJ1-2,few,TRBV6-1,TGTGCCAGCAGCTTCGGACAGGGGACCTCCCTATATGGCTACACCTTC,CASSFGQGTSLYGYTF
.,TRBJ2-2,few,TRBV18,TGTGCCAGCTCACCAGTGAACACCGGGGAGCTGTTTTTT,CASSPVNTGELFF
TRBD1,TRBJ1-5,.,TRBV30,TGTGCCTGGAGTGTACGGGGGACAGGGAGCAATCAGCCCCAGCATTTT,CAWSVRGTGSNQPQHF
.,TRBJ2-5,.,TRBV25-1,TGTGCCAGCAGTGAATATTGGGGGACGGGGGAAGAGACCCAGTACTTC,CASSEYWGTGEETQYF
.,TRBJ1-2,few,TRBV19,TGTGCCAGTAAGGCCCAGGCGGGTGGCTACACCTTC,CASKAQAGGYTF
.,TRBJ2-2,.,TRBV5-1,TGCGCCAGCAGCTTCTACGGACATTACGCCGGGGAGCTGTTTTTT,CASSFYGHYAGELFF
.,TRBJ1-2,few,TRBV11-2,TGTGCCAGCAGCTTAAGGGCAGGGGAAGGGTATGGCTACACCTTC,CASSLRAGEGYGYTF
.,TRBJ2-3,.,TRBV6-4,TGTGCCAGCAGTGCGGGCAGTATTAGCACAGATACGCAGTATTTT,CASSAGSISTDTQYF
TRBD2,TRBJ2-7,.,TRBV5-1,TGCGCCAGCAGCTCACTAGCGGGAGTGGACTACGAGCAGTACTTC,CASSSLAGVDYEQYF
.,TRBJ1-2,many,TRBV5-1,TGCGCCAGCAGCTTGGACCAGGGATGGGATGGCTACACCTTC,CASSLDQGWDGYTF
.,TRBJ2-2,.,TRBV24-1,TGTGCCACCAGTGACCCGAGGGGGATGGCCGGGGAGCTGTTTTTT,CATSDPRGMAGELFF